These 27 T cell receptor beta chains were sequenced from one sample in a study of cytomegalovirus exposure and HLA in healthy donors. Use of 60 Vbeta and 13 Jbeta primers characterized the PCR. Generated by immunoSEQ multiplex PCR, the TCRdb table keeps only in-frame clones and is missing some. Of over 100,000 clones listed, 55% to 75% were seen once; the top ten hold approximately 4.2%. Specimen: PBMCs. The origin of the receptors is a man aged 50-59 years in good health and CMV-seropositive.

Here the CDR3 reads CASTRQGEGSPLHF. The DNA of the CDR3 is TGTGCCAGCACCCGACAAGGGGAGGGTTCACCCCTCCACTTT. The chain recombines TRBV27 with TRBJ1-6; perhaps TRBD1 as D (5 bases). This CDR3 has 14 amino acids. Trimming took off 7 bases at V and 9 bases at J, with 16 bases between the two ends. Germline V gives CDR1 MNHEY, CDR2 SMNVEV (reference sequence).

The chain recombines TRBV11-2 with TRBJ2-3, with D possibly being TRBD2 (5 bases). V gave up 0 bases and J gave up 5 bases, with 12 bases separating them. The CDR3 covers 15 residues. CDR1 and CDR2 (germline): SGHAT, FQNNGV. In DNA, the CDR3 is TGTGCCAGCAGCTTAGAGCCGGGGATAAGAGATACGCAGTATTTT. Amino acid sequence: CASSLEPGIRDTQYF.

The chain employs TRBV28 and TRBJ2-1, with TRBD2 as a possible D gene (7 bases). With 8 bases removed from V and 3 bases from J, the gap between germline ends came to 17 bases. Germline assignment: CDR1 MDHEN and CDR2 SYDVKM. The CDR3 totals 15 residues. CDR3 sequence: CASQSSGTIYNEQFF. Here the CDR3 DNA reads TGTGCCAGCCAGTCGAGCGGGACAATCTACAATGAGCAGTTCTTC.

The chain links TRBV27 to TRBJ2-3, with 15 bases that match TRBD2. Trimming took 1 base from V and 4 from J; bases not matched to a gene: 12. The CDR3 consists of 20 residues. Germline assignment: CDR1 MNHEY and CDR2 SMNVEV (reference sequence). The CDR3 DNA reads TGTGCCAGCAGTTTATGGGGACTAGCGGGAGGCCCAATTATGTCAGATACGCAGTATTTT. Protein: CASSLWGLAGGPIMSDTQYF.

This clone has ten or more counts. The CDR3 DNA reads TGTGCCAACCAGGACCAGTCGGGGAGTAATGAGCAGTTCTTC. Amino acids: CANQDQSGSNEQFF. The chain is built from TRBV6-1 and TRBJ2-1; a possible D gene is TRBD2 (5 bases). Germline values: CDR1 MNHNS, CDR2 SASEGT. The CDR3 covers 14 residues. Trimming stripped 10 bases from V and 7 bases from J, with 20 bases between.

V is TRBV6-5 and J is TRBJ1-4; 7 bases are shared with TRBD1. CDR3 length: 15 residues. Looked up from germline, CDR1 is MNHEY and CDR2 is SVGAGI. V was clipped by 5 bases and J by 3 bases; unmatched bases: 6. This chain's CDR3 is CASSHDRAPNEKLFF. The DNA of the CDR3 is TGTGCCAGCAGTCACGACAGGGCCCCTAATGAAAAACTGTTTTTT.

This clone was observed a handful of times. The V call is TRBV2, the J call TRBJ2-3, with a possible D match to TRBD1 (6 bases). The V end was cut by 7 bases, the J end by 2 bases, with 16 bases between. The CDR3 is 15 amino acids. Germline lookup yields CDR1 SNHLY and CDR2 FYNNEI. The CDR3 coding sequence is TGTGCCAGCACCGGACAGCCTGCAGCCACAGATACGCAGTATTTT. Translating it yields CASTGQPAATDTQYF. Full variable domain (missing parts from reference TRBV2 and TRBJ2-3): EPEVTQTPSHQVTQMGQEVILRCVPISNHLYFYWYRQILGQKVEFLVSFYNNEISEKSEIFDDQFSVERPDGSNFTLKIRSTKLEDSAMYFCASTGQPAATDTQYFGPGTRLTVL.

The chain couples TRBV7-2 to TRBJ1-6, with D perhaps matching TRBD1 (6 bases). The V end lost 4 bases, the J end lost 6 bases, and 13 bases lay between the germline ends. The CDR3 length is 15 residues. Germline CDR1 and CDR2: SGHTA and FQGNSA. The CDR3 spells CASSSLGQLNSPLHF. The CDR3 nucleotides read TGTGCCAGCAGCTCCCTAGGACAGCTTAATTCACCCCTCCACTTT.

V and J are TRBV28 and TRBJ2-5, with TRBD1 matching over 12 bases. From germline, CDR1 is MDHEN and CDR2 SYDVKM. The CDR3 loop spans 15 amino acids. J gave up 3 bases and V 7 bases, and 6 bases lay outside the gene matches. DNA for the CDR3: TGTGCCAGCAAAGGGACAGGGGGCGGAAAAGAGACCCAGTACTTC. This encodes CASKGTGGGKETQYF. Full variable domain (outside the CDR3, taken from reference TRBV28 and TRBJ2-5): DVKVTQSSRYLVKRTGEKVFLECVQDMDHENMFWYRQDPGLGLRLIYFSYDVKMKEKGDIPEGYSVSREKKERFSLILESASTNQTSMYLCASKGTGGGKETQYFGPGTRLLVL.

The rearrangement joins TRBV7-2 to TRBJ2-3; the D gene is possibly TRBD2 (6 bases). V was pared by 8 bases and J by 0 bases, with 12 bases between. Per the germline V gene, CDR1 is SGHTA and CDR2 is FQGNSA. The CDR3 runs to 14 residues. The CDR3 DNA reads TGTGCCAGCGCCCCTGGGGGGAGCACAGATACGCAGTATTTT. Translating gives CASAPGGSTDTQYF.

On this clone itself: A junction boundary mismatches the germline segment, possibly from a read error. V gene TRBV6-5 combines with J gene TRBJ2-7, with TRBD1 matching 8 bases. Germline CDR1 is MNHEY and CDR2 is SVGAGI. The CDR3 contains 15 residues. CDR3 bases: TGTGCCAGCAGGTACTTAGGGACAGGAGCCTACGAGCAGTACTTC. Translation: CASRYLGTGAYEQYF.

This clone was detected only once. The genes are TRBV18 and TRBJ2-3; no clear D. This CDR3 comprises 12 residues. Germline V lookup: CDR1 KGHSH, CDR2 LQKENI. Deletions cut 4 bases from V and 5 bases from J, with 7 bases between. This CDR3 is CASSRGRDTQYF. In nucleotides, the CDR3 is TGTGCCAGCTCACGAGGCAGAGATACGCAGTATTTT.

The chain couples TRBV2 to TRBJ2-7; 9 nucleotides align to TRBD1. The CDR3 runs 16 residues. Germline assignment: CDR1 SNHLY and CDR2 FYNNEI. J was trimmed by 3 bases and V by 4 bases; bases with no gene match: 10. The CDR3 region has the DNA TGTGCCAGCAGTGTACCAACAGGGGGCTCCATCTACGAGCAGTACTTC. Translation: CASSVPTGGSIYEQYF.

This chain links TRBV20-1 with TRBJ2-7, with a tentative D call TRBD2 (5 bases). The V gene's germline CDR1 is DFQATT and CDR2 SNEGSKA (reference sequence). There are 11 residues in the CDR3. Trimming took off 7 bases at V and 4 bases at J, with 11 bases between the two ends. The CDR3 DNA sequence: TGCAGTGTAGCCGGGGTTTACGAGCAGTACTTC. It yields the protein CSVAGVYEQYF.

The genes are TRBV7-8 and TRBJ2-5; 10 bases line up with TRBD1. The J call may be incorrect, as the DNA end agrees better with TRBJ2-7. This CDR3 is 14 amino acids long. In germline, CDR1 is SGHVS, CDR2 FQNEAQ. CDR3 sequence: CASSPRDRGPEQYF. The CDR3 region has the DNA TGTGCCAGCAGCCCTCGGGACAGGGGACCCGAGCAGTACTTC.

CDR3: CASRSRPGERELYEQYF. The CDR3 coding sequence is TGTGCAAGTCGCTCCCGACCGGGTGAGCGGGAGCTGTACGAGCAGTACTTC. The chain carries TRBV12-2 and TRBJ2-7; no DNA check was done on the table's D call, TRBD2. TRBV12-2 is an annotated pseudogene. The CDR3 is 17 residues long.

The rearrangement joins TRBV5-1 to TRBJ2-3, with D possibly matching TRBD2 (6 bases). Germline assignment: CDR1 SGHRS and CDR2 YFSETQ. Trimming took off 0 bases at V and 6 bases at J, with 11 bases between the two ends. The CDR3 has 14 amino acids. CDR3 sequence: CASSLGRGEDTQYF. CDR3 bases: TGCGCCAGCAGCTTGGGCCGCGGGGAGGATACGCAGTATTTT.

V usage is TRBV7-2 and J usage is TRBJ2-3; 7 bases line up with TRBD1. Germline V lookup: CDR1 SGHTA, CDR2 FQGNSA. V lost 4 bases and J lost 0; bases outside the gene matches: 1. The CDR3 spans 14 residues. This CDR3 is CASSWDRSTDTQYF. CDR3 in DNA: TGTGCCAGCAGCTGGGACAGAAGCACAGATACGCAGTATTTT.

V gene TRBV7-2 combines with J gene TRBJ2-3; 9 bases map to TRBD2. The trim removed 6 bases at V and 4 bases at J, leaving 5 bases unmatched. The CDR3 is made up of 14 amino acids. Germline values: CDR1 SGHTA, CDR2 FQGNSA. CDR3 sequence (DNA): TGTGCCAGCAGAGCTAGCGGGACTCCAGATACGCAGTATTTT. This sequence encodes CASRASGTPDTQYF.

The chain's CDR3 is CASSKQVNTEAFF. Here the CDR3 DNA reads TGTGCCAGCAGCAAACAGGTGAACACTGAAGCTTTCTTT. J is TRBJ1-1 and V is TRBV7-2; D is perhaps TRBD1 (5 bases). The CDR3 has 13 amino acids. Germline V gives CDR1 SGHTA, CDR2 FQGNSA. V lost 5 bases, J lost 0 bases, and 7 bases lay in between.

This clone has just a few counts. The genes are TRBV27 and TRBJ2-7, with 14 bases identical to TRBD2. The CDR3 length is 21 residues. Germline-derived CDR1 and CDR2 are MNHEY and SMNVEV (reference sequence). V was clipped by 5 bases and J by 2 bases; unmatched bases: 20. CDR3 nucleotide sequence: TGTGCCAGCAGTCCCCGACAGGAGTACCGGACTAGCGGGGGGTACACCTACGAGCAGTACTTC. This gives the protein CASSPRQEYRTSGGYTYEQYF.

This clone was detected a few times. The CDR3 DNA reads as TGTGCCAGCAGTTACGATAGGGGGGGAGTTGGAAACACCATATATTTT. Translation gives CASSYDRGGVGNTIYF. This rearrangement joins TRBV6-6 to TRBJ1-3; D might be TRBD1 (6 bases). The V end lost 2 bases, the J end lost 3 bases, and 14 bases lay between the germline ends. This CDR3 is 16 amino acids long. Germline V gene lookup returns CDR1 MNHNY and CDR2 SVGAGI (reference sequence).

The chain is built from TRBV6-4 and TRBJ2-4, with D hard to call. Trimming left V 8 bases short and J 0 bases short, with 17 bases between. The CDR3 has 16 amino acids. The germline V gene has CDR1 MRHNA and CDR2 SNTAGT. CDR3 loop: CASSHPDWLAKNIQYF. CDR3 nucleotide sequence: TGTGCCAGCTCCCACCCCGACTGGCTAGCCAAAAACATTCAGTACTTC.

The chain employs TRBV6-1 and TRBJ2-2, with D maybe TRBD1 (6 bases). V lost 6 bases and J lost 6, with 14 bases in between. This CDR3 region has 14 residues. Germline loops: CDR1 MNHNS, CDR2 SASEGT. The CDR3 sequence: CASRITGIAGELFF. CDR3 in DNA: TGTGCCAGCAGGATTACAGGGATTGCCGGGGAGCTGTTTTTT.

The chain combines TRBV2 with TRBJ1-1; 10 bases fit TRBD1. The V segment lost 5 bases and the J segment 1 base; nucleotides outside the gene matches: 4. This CDR3 region has 15 residues. CDR1 is SNHLY and CDR2 is FYNNEI in the germline V gene. The DNA for the CDR3 is TGTGCCAGCAGTCGACAGGGGGCGCGGAACACTGAAGCTTTCTTT. Amino acid sequence: CASSRQGARNTEAFF.

The chain joins TRBV18 to TRBJ2-3, with 8 bases fitting TRBD1. With V trimmed by 1 base and J by 0 bases, 12 bases remained unmatched. Germline CDR1 and CDR2: KGHSH and LQKENI. There are 19 residues in the CDR3. The CDR3 nucleotides read TGTGCCAGCTCACCACAACTGGGCCAGGGGGCTAGTAGCACAGATACGCAGTATTTT. It is translated as CASSPQLGQGASSTDTQYF. The complete variable domain, with remaining parts taken from reference TRBV18 and TRBJ2-3, reads NAGVMQNPRHLVRRRGQEARLRCSPMKGHSHVYWYRQLPEEGLKFMVYLQKENIIDESGMPKERFSAEFPKEGPSILRIQQVVRGDSAAYFCASSPQLGQGASSTDTQYFGPGTRLTVL.

The chain has TRBV7-8 and TRBJ1-1; no clear D. Germline V CDR1 and CDR2: SGHVS, FQNEAQ. Deletions cut 8 bases from V and 4 bases from J, with 17 bases between. The length of the CDR3 is 14 residues. The CDR3 DNA reads TGTGCCAGCCTTAAGTCCCGGCGGGGCACTGAAGCTTTCTTT. This codes for CASLKSRRGTEAFF. Complete variable domain (other parts from reference TRBV7-8 and TRBJ1-1): GAGVSQSPRYKVAKRGQDVALRCDPISGHVSLFWYQQALGQGPEFLTYFQNEAQLDKSGLPSDRFFAERPEGSVSTLKIQRTQQEDSAVYLCASLKSRRGTEAFFGQGTRLTVV.